The entry below gives a single T cell receptor (beta chain) sequence along with its context. Repertoires were generated with immunoSEQ multiplex PCR, while TCRdb's copy carries only in-frame clones and drops some. The table includes 250,000 or so clones, about 82% detected once. The age range of participants was about 18 to 89 years, with residence in about two dozen US areas. The sample comes from a study of blood T cell repertoires in COVID-19. Study-level information: Nucleic acid was either cDNA or gDNA, and it came from T cells, B-cell-depleted T cells, or PBMCs.

Germline-derived CDR1 and CDR2 are MGHRA and YSYEKL. The ends were cut back, 1 base at V and 5 bases at J, with 14 bases in the middle. This CDR3 comprises 15 residues. The rearrangement joins TRBV4-1 to TRBJ1-2; TRBD1 is a possible D gene (5 bases). The sequencing sample was made of PBMCs or T cells enriched from blood (not recorded which). The sequence was obtained from a woman between 50 and 59 years old who had recovered from COVID-19. The CDR3 here is CASSQGFGDLYGYTF. CDR3 DNA: TGCGCCAGCAGCCAAGGATTCGGGGACTTATATGGCTACACCTTC.